This T cell receptor beta chain stems from a study of shared clonotypes between healthy human individuals. Study observations and caveats: A small donor pool kept down the genetic and exposure-history diversity that was represented. Only blood underwent sampling, and tissue repertoires likely differ. Between a few donors, naive CD4 clonotypes were shared at a level of about 5%.

Assay: immunoSEQ multiplex PCR; the TCRdb copy retains only in-frame clones and omits some. This table holds roughly 1 million clones, roughly 80% found once. Regarding this clone: Its specificity is not known.

The ends were cut back, 0 bases at V and 5 bases at J, with 14 bases in the middle. The CDR3 is 17 amino acids. Germline V gene sequence: CDR1 MNHNS, CDR2 SASEGT. This TCR came from a man aged 18 to 29 in good health. V gene TRBV6-1 combines with J gene TRBJ1-6; TRBD1 might be the D (6 bases). The source material was memory CD4+ T cells sorted from blood. Subset given: CD45RA-negative fraction. The CDR3: CASSEAQWGANNSPLHF. The CDR3 DNA is TGTGCCAGCAGTGAAGCGCAGTGGGGGGCGAATAATTCACCCCTCCACTTT.